This T cell receptor (beta chain) was profiled in a study of cytomegalovirus exposure and HLA in healthy donors. General study findings and limits: The investigators catalogued some 150 TCR beta chains as cytomegalovirus-associated.

A remark on this clone: No antigen is known for it.

The PCR employed 60 Vbeta primers together with 13 Jbeta primers. The method was immunoSEQ multiplex PCR; TCRdb's version includes in-frame clones alone and lacks a portion of them. Of about 160,000 clones in the sample, about 81% were seen once. Germline assignment: CDR1 ENHRY and CDR2 SYGVKD. V lost 4 bases, J lost 2 bases, and 11 bases lay in between. The CDR3 sequence is 14 residues long. This chain joins TRBV10-3 and TRBJ1-2, with D possibly being TRBD1 (5 bases). Sequenced material: PBMCs. This TCR came from a girl aged 2-10 years in good health and CMV-seropositive. In DNA, the CDR3 is TGTGCCATCAGTGTCGGGACTGGGAACTATGGCTACACCTTC. This translates into CAISVGTGNYGYTF.